This TCR beta chain was sequenced in a study of radiotherapy plus CTLA-4 blockade in lung cancer. For the study at large: Among all patients, approximately 17% showed objective responses, while roughly 31% had disease control.

With regard to this clone: What it binds is unknown.

CDR3 size: 15 residues. The V end was cut by 2 bases, the J end by 3 bases, with 13 bases between. CDR1 is SEHNR, CDR2 FQNEAQ, per germline (reference sequence). It was focal radiation plus CTLA-4 blockade with ipilimumab that patients with chemo-refractory metastatic non-small-cell lung cancer received. Some clones are missing from TCRdb's copy, which holds only in-frame ones; the method was immunoSEQ multiplex PCR. In the table there are over 50,000 clones, approximately 79% of which are singletons. Study-level findings and limits: The study found tumor-derived TCR clones expanded in blood after radiotherapy plus ipilimumab. Strongest reported response predictors: early blood clone changes and post-radiation interferon-beta.

The chain is built from TRBV7-9 and TRBJ1-1, with D perhaps TRBD1 (5 bases). The clonotype comes from a human donor with non-small cell lung cancer who had a partial response to radiotherapy plus ipilimumab. The sequenced sample was peripheral blood, obtained from a patient treated with radiotherapy plus ipilimumab. Here the CDR3 reads CASSLREGVHTEAFF. CDR3 coding DNA: TGTGCCAGCAGCTTACGAGAAGGGGTGCACACTGAAGCTTTCTTT.